This section outlines one T cell receptor (beta chain) sequence together with its context. The germline gives CDR1 KGHSH, CDR2 LQKENI. The CDR3 has 16 amino acids. Trimming shortened V by 1 base and J by 6 bases, and 15 bases separated the two germline ends. Sequenced by immunoSEQ multiplex PCR; TCRdb stores in-frame clones only, minus some. Of 250,000 or so clones in the sample, around 83% were seen once. The sample is drawn from a study of blood T cell repertoires in COVID-19. The sequence came from a woman in her forties or fifties who had been exposed to COVID-19. This chain connects TRBV18 to TRBJ2-2; weak D call: TRBD1 (5 bases). Sequences were obtained from PBMCs or T cells enriched from blood (not recorded which). CDR3 protein: CASSPRRAGAAGELFF. The CDR3 region has the DNA TGTGCCAGCTCACCACGCAGGGCTGGGGCCGCCGGGGAGCTGTTTTTT.